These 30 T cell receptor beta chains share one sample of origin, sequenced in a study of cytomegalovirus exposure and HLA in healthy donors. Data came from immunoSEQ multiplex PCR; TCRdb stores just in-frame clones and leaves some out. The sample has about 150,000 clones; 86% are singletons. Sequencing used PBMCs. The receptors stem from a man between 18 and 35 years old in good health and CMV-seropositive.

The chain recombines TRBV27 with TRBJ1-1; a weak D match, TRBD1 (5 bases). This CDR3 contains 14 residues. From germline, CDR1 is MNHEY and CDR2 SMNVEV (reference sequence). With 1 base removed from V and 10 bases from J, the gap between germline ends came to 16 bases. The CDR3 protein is CASSLWRDVGRAFF. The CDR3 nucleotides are TGTGCCAGCAGTTTATGGCGGGACGTGGGGAGAGCTTTCTTT.

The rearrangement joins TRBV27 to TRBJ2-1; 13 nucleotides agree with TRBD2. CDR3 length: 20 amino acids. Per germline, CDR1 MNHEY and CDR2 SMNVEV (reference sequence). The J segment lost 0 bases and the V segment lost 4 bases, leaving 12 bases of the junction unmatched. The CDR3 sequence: CASSYLPGLAGPSSYNEQFF. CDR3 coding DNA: TGTGCCAGCAGTTATCTTCCGGGACTAGCGGGGCCCAGCTCCTACAATGAGCAGTTCTTC.

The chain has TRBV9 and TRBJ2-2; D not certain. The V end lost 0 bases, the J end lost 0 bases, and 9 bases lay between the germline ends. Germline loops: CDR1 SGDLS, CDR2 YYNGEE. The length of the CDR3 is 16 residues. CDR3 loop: CASSVGPPSNTGELFF. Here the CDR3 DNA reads TGTGCCAGCAGCGTAGGGCCGCCATCGAACACCGGGGAGCTGTTTTTT.

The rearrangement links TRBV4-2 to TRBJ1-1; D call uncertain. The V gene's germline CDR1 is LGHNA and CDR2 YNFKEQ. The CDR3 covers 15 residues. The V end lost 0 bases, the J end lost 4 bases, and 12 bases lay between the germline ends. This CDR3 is CASSQDPGVSTEAFF. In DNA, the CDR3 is TGTGCCAGCAGCCAAGATCCCGGGGTATCCACTGAAGCTTTCTTT.

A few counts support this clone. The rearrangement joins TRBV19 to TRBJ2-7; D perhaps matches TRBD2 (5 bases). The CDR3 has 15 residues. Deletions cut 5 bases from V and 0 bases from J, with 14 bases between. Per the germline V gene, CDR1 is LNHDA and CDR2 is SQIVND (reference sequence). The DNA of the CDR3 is TGTGCCAGTAGTTCCCGAGGGCCTAGCTCCTACGAGCAGTACTTC. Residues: CASSSRGPSSYEQYF.

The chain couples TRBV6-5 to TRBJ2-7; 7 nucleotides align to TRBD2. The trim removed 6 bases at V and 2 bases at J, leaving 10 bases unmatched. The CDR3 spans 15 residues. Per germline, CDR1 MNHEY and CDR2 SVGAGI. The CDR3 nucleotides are TGTGCCAGCAGCCCCTCGGGGGGACGAACCTACGAGCAGTACTTC. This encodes CASSPSGGRTYEQYF.

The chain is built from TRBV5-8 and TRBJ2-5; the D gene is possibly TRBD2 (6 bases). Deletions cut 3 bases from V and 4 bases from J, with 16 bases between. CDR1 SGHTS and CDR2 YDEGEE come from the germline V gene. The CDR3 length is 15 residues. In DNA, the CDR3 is TGTGCCAGCAGCTCCGTCGGCGGGGCCTCAGAGACCCAGTACTTC. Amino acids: CASSSVGGASETQYF. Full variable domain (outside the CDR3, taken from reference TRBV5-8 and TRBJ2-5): EAGVTQSPTHLIKTRGQQATLRCSPISGHTSVYWYQQALGLGLQFLLWYDEGEERNRGNFPPRFSGRQFPNYSSELNVNALELEDSALYLCASSSVGGASETQYFGPGTRLLVL.

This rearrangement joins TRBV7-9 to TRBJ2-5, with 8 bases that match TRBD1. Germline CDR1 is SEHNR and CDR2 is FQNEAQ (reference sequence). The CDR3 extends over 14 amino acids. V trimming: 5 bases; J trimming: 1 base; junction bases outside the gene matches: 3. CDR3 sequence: CASSRTGSQETQYF. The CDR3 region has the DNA TGTGCCAGCAGCCGGACAGGGTCCCAAGAGACCCAGTACTTC.

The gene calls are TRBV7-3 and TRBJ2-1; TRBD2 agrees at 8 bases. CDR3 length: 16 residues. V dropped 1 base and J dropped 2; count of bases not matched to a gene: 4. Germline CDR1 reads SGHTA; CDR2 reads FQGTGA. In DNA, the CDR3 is TGTGCCAGCAGCTTAATGAGCGGGAGCCCCTACAATGAGCAGTTCTTC. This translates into CASSLMSGSPYNEQFF.

As DNA, the CDR3 is TGTGCCAGTAGCCCGGACAGGGCTTTAGGCTATGGCTACACCTTC. Amino acid sequence: CASSPDRALGYGYTF. The genes are TRBV19 and TRBJ1-2; 8 bases are shared with TRBD1. Germline CDR1 reads LNHDA; CDR2 reads SQIVND (reference sequence). Trimming at V came to 6 bases and at J to 4 bases, leaving 10 bases not matched to a gene. The CDR3 totals 15 residues.

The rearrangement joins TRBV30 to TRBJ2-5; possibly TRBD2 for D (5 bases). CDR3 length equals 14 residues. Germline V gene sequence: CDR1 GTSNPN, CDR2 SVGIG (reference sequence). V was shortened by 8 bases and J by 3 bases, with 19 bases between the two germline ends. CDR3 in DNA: TGTGCCACCGGAGGTTGGGGTGGGGAAGAGACCCAGTACTTC. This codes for CATGGWGGEETQYF.

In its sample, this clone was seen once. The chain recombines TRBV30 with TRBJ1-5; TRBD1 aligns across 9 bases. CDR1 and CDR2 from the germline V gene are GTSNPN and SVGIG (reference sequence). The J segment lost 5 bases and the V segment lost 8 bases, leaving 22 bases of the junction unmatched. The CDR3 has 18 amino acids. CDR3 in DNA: TGTGCCGGGATACCGGGACAGGGTTCCCTTAGACCTGATCAGCCCCAGCATTTT. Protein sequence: CAGIPGQGSLRPDQPQHF.

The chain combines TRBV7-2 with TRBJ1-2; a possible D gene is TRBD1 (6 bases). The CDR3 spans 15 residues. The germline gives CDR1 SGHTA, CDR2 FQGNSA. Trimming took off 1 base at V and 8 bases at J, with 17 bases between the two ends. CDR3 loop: CASSLGAGGPLGYTF. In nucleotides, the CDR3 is TGTGCCAGCAGCTTAGGGGCGGGGGGCCCCCTAGGCTACACCTTC. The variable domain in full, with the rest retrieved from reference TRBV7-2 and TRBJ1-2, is GAGVSQSPSNKVTEKGKDVELRCDPISGHTALYWYRQSLGQGLEFLIYFQGNSAPDKSGLPSDRFSAERTGGSVSTLTIQRTQQEDSAVYLCASSLGAGGPLGYTFGSGTRLTVV.

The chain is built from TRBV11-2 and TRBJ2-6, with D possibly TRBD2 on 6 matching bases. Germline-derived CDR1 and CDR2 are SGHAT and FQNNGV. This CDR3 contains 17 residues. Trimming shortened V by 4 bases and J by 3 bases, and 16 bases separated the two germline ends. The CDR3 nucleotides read TGTGCCAGCAGCTGGCGGGGACGGATGGATGGGGCCAACGTCCTGACTTTC. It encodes CASSWRGRMDGANVLTF. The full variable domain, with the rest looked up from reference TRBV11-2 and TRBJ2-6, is EAGVAQSPRYKIIEKRQSVAFWCNPISGHATLYWYQQILGQGPKLLIQFQNNGVVDDSQLPKDRFSAERLKGVDSTLKIQPAKLEDSAVYLCASSWRGRMDGANVLTFGAGSRLTVL.

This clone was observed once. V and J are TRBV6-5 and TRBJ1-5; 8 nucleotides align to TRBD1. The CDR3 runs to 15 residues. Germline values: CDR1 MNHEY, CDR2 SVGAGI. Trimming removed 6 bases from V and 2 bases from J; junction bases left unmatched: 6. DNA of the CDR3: TGTGCCAGCAGAACCGACAGGGGTGGCAATCAGCCCCAGCATTTT. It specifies CASRTDRGGNQPQHF.

The CDR3 sequence is CASSVGGRDNQPQHF. CDR3 coding DNA: TGTGCCAGCAGCGTAGGGGGGAGGGACAATCAGCCCCAGCATTTT. The chain couples TRBV9 to TRBJ1-5, with a possible D match to TRBD1 (5 bases). CDR3 length: 15 amino acids. V was trimmed by 0 bases and J by 3 bases, leaving 10 bases between them. Germline V lookup: CDR1 SGDLS, CDR2 YYNGEE.

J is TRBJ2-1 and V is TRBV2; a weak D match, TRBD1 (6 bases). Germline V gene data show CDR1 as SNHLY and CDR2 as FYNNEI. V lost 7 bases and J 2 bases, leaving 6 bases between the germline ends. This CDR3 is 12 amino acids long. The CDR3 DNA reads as TGTGCCAGCACAGGGGCCTACAATGAGCAGTTCTTC. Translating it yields CASTGAYNEQFF.

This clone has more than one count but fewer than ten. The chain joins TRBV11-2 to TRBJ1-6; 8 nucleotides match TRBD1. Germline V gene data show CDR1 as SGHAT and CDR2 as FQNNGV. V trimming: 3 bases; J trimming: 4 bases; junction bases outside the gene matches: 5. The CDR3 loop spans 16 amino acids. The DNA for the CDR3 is TGTGCCAGCAGCTTGACAGGGGTCCCTTATAATTCACCCCTCCACTTT. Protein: CASSLTGVPYNSPLHF.

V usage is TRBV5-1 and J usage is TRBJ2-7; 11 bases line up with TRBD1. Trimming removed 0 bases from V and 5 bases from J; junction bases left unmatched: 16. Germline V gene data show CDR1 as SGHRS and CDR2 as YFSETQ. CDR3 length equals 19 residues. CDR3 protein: CASSLALVKPDRGPHEQYF. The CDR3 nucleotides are TGCGCCAGCAGCTTGGCTCTAGTGAAACCGGACAGGGGGCCTCACGAGCAGTACTTC.

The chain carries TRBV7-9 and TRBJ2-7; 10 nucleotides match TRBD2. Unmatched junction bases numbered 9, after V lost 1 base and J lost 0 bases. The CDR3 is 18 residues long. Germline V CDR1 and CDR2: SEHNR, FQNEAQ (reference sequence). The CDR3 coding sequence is TGTGCCAGCAGCTTAGTGGTGGCTAGCGGGAGAGACTCCTACGAGCAGTACTTC. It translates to CASSLVVASGRDSYEQYF.

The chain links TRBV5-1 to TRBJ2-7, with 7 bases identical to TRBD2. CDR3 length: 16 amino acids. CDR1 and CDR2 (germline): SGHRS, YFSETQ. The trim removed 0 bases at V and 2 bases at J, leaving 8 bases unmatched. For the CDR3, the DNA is TGCGCCAGCAGCTTGGGTGGGGCTAGCGGAGCCTACGAGCAGTACTTC. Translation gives CASSLGGASGAYEQYF.

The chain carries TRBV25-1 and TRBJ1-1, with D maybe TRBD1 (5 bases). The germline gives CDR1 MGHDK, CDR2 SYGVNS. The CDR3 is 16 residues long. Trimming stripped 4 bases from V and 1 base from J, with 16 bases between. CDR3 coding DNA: TGTGCCAGCAGTGGGCATATAGGGACTCAGAACACTGAAGCTTTCTTT. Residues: CASSGHIGTQNTEAFF.

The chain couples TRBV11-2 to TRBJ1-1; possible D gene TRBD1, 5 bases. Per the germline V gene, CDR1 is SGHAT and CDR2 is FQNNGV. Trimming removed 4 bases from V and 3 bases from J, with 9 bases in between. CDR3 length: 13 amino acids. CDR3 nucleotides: TGTGCCAGCAGCTCGCCCAGGGACACTGAAGCTTTCTTT. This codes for CASSSPRDTEAFF.

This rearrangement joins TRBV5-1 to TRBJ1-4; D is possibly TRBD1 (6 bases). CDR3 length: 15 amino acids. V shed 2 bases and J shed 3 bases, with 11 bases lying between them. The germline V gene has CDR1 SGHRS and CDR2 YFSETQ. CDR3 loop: CASSLTGQPNEKLFF. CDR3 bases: TGCGCCAGCAGCTTAACAGGGCAGCCTAATGAAAAACTGTTTTTT.

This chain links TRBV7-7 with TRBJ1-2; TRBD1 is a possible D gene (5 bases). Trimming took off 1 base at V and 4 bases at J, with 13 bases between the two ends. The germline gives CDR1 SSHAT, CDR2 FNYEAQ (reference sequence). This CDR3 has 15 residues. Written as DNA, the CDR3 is TGTGCCAGCAGCTTAGAGCCGGACGGGGGCTATGGCTACACCTTC. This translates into CASSLEPDGGYGYTF.

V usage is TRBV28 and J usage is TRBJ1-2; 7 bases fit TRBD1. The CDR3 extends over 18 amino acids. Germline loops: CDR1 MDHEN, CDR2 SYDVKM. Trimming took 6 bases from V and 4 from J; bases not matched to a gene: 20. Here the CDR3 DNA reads TGTGCCAGCAGCCCACCCGGATATGGGACAGTGCAAAGCTATGGCTACACCTTC. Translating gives CASSPPGYGTVQSYGYTF.

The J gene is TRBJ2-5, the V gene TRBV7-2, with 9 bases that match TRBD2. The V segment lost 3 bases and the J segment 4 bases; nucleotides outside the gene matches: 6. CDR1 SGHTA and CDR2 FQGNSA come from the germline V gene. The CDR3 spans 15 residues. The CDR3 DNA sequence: TGTGCCAGCAGCTTCGGGACTAGCTGGATAGAGACCCAGTACTTC. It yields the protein CASSFGTSWIETQYF. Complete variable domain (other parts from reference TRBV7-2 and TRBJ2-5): GAGVSQSPSNKVTEKGKDVELRCDPISGHTALYWYRQSLGQGLEFLIYFQGNSAPDKSGLPSDRFSAERTGGSVSTLTIQRTQQEDSAVYLCASSFGTSWIETQYFGPGTRLLVL.

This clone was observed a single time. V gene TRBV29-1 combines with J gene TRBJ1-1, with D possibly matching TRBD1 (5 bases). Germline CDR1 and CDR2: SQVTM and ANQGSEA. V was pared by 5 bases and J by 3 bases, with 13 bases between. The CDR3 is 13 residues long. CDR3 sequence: CSVTQGSYTEAFF. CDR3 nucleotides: TGCAGCGTTACCCAGGGTTCCTACACTGAAGCTTTCTTT.

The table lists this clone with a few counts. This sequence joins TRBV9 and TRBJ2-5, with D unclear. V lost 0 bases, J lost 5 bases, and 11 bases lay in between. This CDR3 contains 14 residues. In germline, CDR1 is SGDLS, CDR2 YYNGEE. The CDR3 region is CASSVEFATETQYF. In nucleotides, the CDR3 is TGTGCCAGCAGCGTAGAGTTCGCTACGGAGACCCAGTACTTC.

Here the CDR3 reads CASSLGLNYGYTF. The CDR3 DNA reads as TGTGCCAGCAGCTTGGGGCTTAACTATGGCTACACCTTC. The V and J genes are TRBV5-4 and TRBJ1-2; no clear D. Germline CDR1 is SGHNT and CDR2 is YYREEE (reference sequence). The CDR3 consists of 13 residues. V was trimmed by 0 bases and J by 1 base, leaving 4 bases between them.